A selection of T cell receptor beta chains follows, all from one sample in a study of a mutant IDH1 vaccine in newly diagnosed glioma. For these TCRs, the target antigens are not known. Profiling relied on immunoSEQ multiplex PCR, and the TCRdb table lists in-frame clones only, not all of them. This table has fewer than 35,000 clones, 81% appearing once. The sequencing here drew on PBMCs, taken from a glioma patient whose treatment included an IDH1 peptide vaccine. The receptors were sampled from a young man with glioma. The CDR3 runs from the conserved cysteine through the conserved F or W. D genes are given only for firm matches.

j_gene	v_gene	d_gene	CDR3aa
TRBJ1-5	TRBV6-1	TRBD1	CASINGQGGGQPQHF
TRBJ2-7	TRBV2	-	CASGTDSYEQYF
TRBJ1-1	TRBV5-1	-	CASSLGNMNTEAFF
TRBJ1-3	TRBV5-1	-	CASSLDSSGNTIYF
TRBJ2-3	TRBV14	TRBD2	CASRWTSGEGDTQYF
TRBJ2-3	TRBV4-2	-	CASSQEPGPPLTHTQYF
TRBJ2-1	TRBV5-1	TRBD2	CASSLAAGGLNEQFF
TRBJ1-5	TRBV10-3	-	CAISGESNQPQHF
TRBJ2-7	TRBV4-1	-	CASSQDLLAYEQYF
TRBJ2-7	TRBV2	-	CATQGDGSSYEQYF
TRBJ1-6	TRBV30	-	CAWSFGGTDSPLHF
TRBJ2-7	TRBV2	-	CASSESGEQYF
TRBJ2-2	TRBV19	TRBD2	CASIRLAGAGELFF
TRBJ1-1	TRBV7-9	-	CASSLDQGGTEAFF
TRBJ2-7	TRBV20-1	-	CSASGGGEQYF
TRBJ2-1	TRBV2	TRBD2	CASSALRAGANYNEQFF
TRBJ1-2	TRBV29-1	-	CSVEEEEGYYGYTF
TRBJ2-3	TRBV27	-	CASSLWGSPTDTQYF
TRBJ1-2	TRBV18	-	CASSPGDRLYGYTF
TRBJ2-5	TRBV4-1	-	CASSLAGGDRPQETQYF
TRBJ2-1	TRBV30	-	CAWSPRSNEQFF
TRBJ2-1	TRBV5-4	TRBD2	CASSLKSSGSYNEQFF
TRBJ1-5	TRBV2	TRBD1	CASSEDRGLGNQPQHF
TRBJ1-2	TRBV9	-	CASSVATAGVYGYTF
TRBJ2-1	TRBV19	-	CASIGPYNEQFF
TRBJ1-4	TRBV7-8	-	CASNDEGVGEKLFF
TRBJ2-7	TRBV19	-	CASSIFGQSGYEQYF
TRBJ2-7	TRBV5-6	-	CASSLGQGNTYEQYF